This TCR beta chain derives from a study of shared clonotypes between healthy human individuals. Points from the study as a whole: Researchers sampled only blood; tissue repertoires likely differ.

This CDR3 region has 14 residues. V was trimmed by 2 bases and J by 0 bases, leaving 7 bases between them. The V gene's germline CDR1 is SGHAT and CDR2 FQDESV (reference sequence). This clone was seen a few times. Its antigen is unknown. Investigators spread the genomic DNA of each subset evenly over several immunoSEQ plates. Produced via immunoSEQ multiplex PCR; TCRdb's table is partial and in-frame only. This sample carries about 1 million clones, under 80% of them seen once, and the ten largest clones take over 1.3%. The sequence was obtained from a man between 18 and 29 years old in good health. Sequenced input: memory CD4+ T cells sorted from blood. Specified subset: CD45RA-negative fraction. The V call is TRBV11-1, the J call TRBJ1-1; a possible D gene is TRBD1 (6 bases). DNA for the CDR3: TGTGCCAGCAGCTTACAGGGGATGAACACTGAAGCTTTCTTT. Its translation: CASSLQGMNTEAFF.